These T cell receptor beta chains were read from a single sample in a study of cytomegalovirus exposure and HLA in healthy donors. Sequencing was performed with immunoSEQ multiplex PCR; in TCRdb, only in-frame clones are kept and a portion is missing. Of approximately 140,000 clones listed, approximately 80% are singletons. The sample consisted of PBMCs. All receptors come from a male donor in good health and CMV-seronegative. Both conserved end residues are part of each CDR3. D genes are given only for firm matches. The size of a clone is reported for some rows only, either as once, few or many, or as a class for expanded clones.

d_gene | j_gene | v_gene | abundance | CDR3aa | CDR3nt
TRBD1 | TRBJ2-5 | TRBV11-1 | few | CASSLPTGPQETQYF | TGTGCCAGCAGCTTACCGACAGGGCCGCAAGAGACCCAGTACTTC
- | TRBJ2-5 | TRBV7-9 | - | CASSSAGAQYF | TGTGCCAGCAGCTCCGCAGGGGCCCAGTACTTC
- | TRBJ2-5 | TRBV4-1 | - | CASSQAFPGGQETQYF | TGCGCCAGCAGCCAAGCTTTCCCTGGCGGACAAGAGACCCAGTACTTC
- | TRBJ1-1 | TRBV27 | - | CASPERSEAFF | TGTGCCAGCCCCGAGAGGTCTGAAGCTTTCTTT
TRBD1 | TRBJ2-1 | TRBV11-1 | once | CASSSRTGEFYEQFF | TGTGCCAGCAGCTCTAGGACAGGGGAGTTTTATGAGCAGTTCTTC
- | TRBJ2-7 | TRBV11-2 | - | CASSSTTGSNEQYF | TGTGCCAGCAGCTCTACCACGGGGTCGAACGAGCAGTACTTC
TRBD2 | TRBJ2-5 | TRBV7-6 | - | CASTFLSSGGEETQYF | TGTGCCAGCACCTTTCTCTCCAGCGGGGGGGAAGAGACCCAGTACTTC
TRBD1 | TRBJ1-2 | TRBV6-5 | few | CASRVTGGAYGYTF | TGTGCCAGCAGAGTGACAGGGGGTGCCTATGGCTACACCTTC
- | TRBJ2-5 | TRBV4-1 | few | CASSQGTRRIGETQYF | TGCGCCAGCAGCCAAGGAACGCGGCGGATTGGAGAGACCCAGTACTTC
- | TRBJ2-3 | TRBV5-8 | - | CASSLGGFLTTDTQYF | TGTGCCAGCAGCTTGGGAGGGTTCCTCACTACAGATACGCAGTATTTT
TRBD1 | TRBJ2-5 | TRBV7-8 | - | CASSLDRFQETQYF | TGTGCCAGCAGCTTGGACAGGTTTCAAGAGACCCAGTACTTC
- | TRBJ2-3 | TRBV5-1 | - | CASRTASTDTQYF | TGCGCCAGCAGGACAGCTAGCACAGATACGCAGTATTTT
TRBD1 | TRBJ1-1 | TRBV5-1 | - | CASSLRGTGGTEAFF | TGCGCCAGCAGCTTGAGGGGAACAGGGGGGACTGAAGCTTTCTTT
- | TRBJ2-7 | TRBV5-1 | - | CASNGPGPNYEQYF | TGCGCCAGCAATGGCCCAGGGCCAAACTACGAGCAGTACTTC
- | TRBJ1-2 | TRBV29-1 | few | CSGGDQIYGYTF | TGCAGCGGGGGGGACCAAATCTATGGCTACACCTTC
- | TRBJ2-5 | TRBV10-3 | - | CAISESKAGPPETQYF | TGTGCCATCAGTGAGTCGAAGGCGGGACCTCCAGAGACCCAGTACTTC
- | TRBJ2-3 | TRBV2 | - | CASSPPGGPDTQYF | TGTGCCAGCAGTCCTCCGGGGGGCCCGGATACGCAGTATTTT
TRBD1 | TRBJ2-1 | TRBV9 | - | CASSVVGSTGWDEQFF | TGTGCCAGCAGCGTAGTCGGCTCGACAGGGTGGGATGAGCAGTTCTTC
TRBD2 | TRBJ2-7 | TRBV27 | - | CASAGEDEQYF | TGTGCCAGCGCGGGGGAGGACGAGCAGTACTTC
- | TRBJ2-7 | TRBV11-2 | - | CASSSSSIYEQYF | TGTGCCAGCAGCTCTAGTTCAATTTACGAGCAGTACTTC
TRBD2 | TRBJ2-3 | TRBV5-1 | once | CASSLYTRGGNTDTQYF | TGCGCCAGCAGCTTGTACACGCGGGGGGGCAACACAGATACGCAGTATTTT
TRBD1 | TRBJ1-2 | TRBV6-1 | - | CATTGGALFNYGYTF | TGTGCCACAACAGGGGGCGCCCTGTTTAACTATGGCTACACCTTC
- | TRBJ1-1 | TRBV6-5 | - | CASLSNTEAFF | TGTGCCAGCTTGAGTAACACTGAAGCTTTCTTT
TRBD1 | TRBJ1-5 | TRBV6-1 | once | CASSTGERQPQHF | TGTGCCAGCAGCACAGGGGAGCGTCAGCCCCAGCATTTT